This T cell receptor beta chain was captured by sequencing in a study of cytomegalovirus exposure and HLA in healthy donors. Study findings and constraints: The tendency of first-cohort TCR clusters to co-occur in the 120 validation repertoires was the finding of a later analysis.

Repertoires were generated with immunoSEQ multiplex PCR, while TCRdb's copy carries only in-frame clones and drops some. The table records about 140,000 clones, approximately 84% of them present only once. As for this clone: Its specificity is not known.

The CDR3 extends over 14 amino acids. The V end lost 4 bases, the J end lost 6 bases, and 16 bases lay between the germline ends. The germline V gene has CDR1 LGHNA and CDR2 YSLEER. The rearrangement uses TRBV4-3 and TRBJ2-7; D gene ambiguous. Sequenced: PBMCs. The receptor was isolated from a woman under 40 in good health and CMV-seronegative. The CDR3 reads CASSRSLESREQYF. Here the CDR3 DNA reads TGCGCCAGCAGCCGTAGTTTGGAGAGTCGCGAGCAGTACTTC.